This T cell receptor (beta chain) was found in a study of beta chain features in type 1 diabetes. Study-wide findings and caveats: Type 1 diabetes patients had fewer VDJ junction insertions and more deletions. Across all four CD4+ subsets, people with type 1 diabetes showed modestly shorter TCRB CDR3s.

Germline CDR1 SGHTA, CDR2 FQGNSA. CDR3 size: 14 residues. J lost 2 bases, V lost 3 bases, and 4 bases had no gene match. In its sample, this clone was seen a few times. What it binds is unknown. The sequenced template was cDNA made from the entire isolated RNA. Here immunoSEQ multiplex PCR was the method, and the copy in TCRdb shows in-frame clones only, minus some. The sample shows roughly 290,000 clones, under 8.5% of them seen only once. In total, each donor contributed a single heparinised blood draw that averaged about 110 mL. Sorting that relied on CD45RO/CCR7/CD25/CD127/CD95/CD27 yielded CD4+ naive, central memory, regulatory and stem cell-like memory cells.

The rearrangement joins TRBV7-2 to TRBJ2-7, with 7 nucleotides matching TRBD2. The sequence came from a woman younger than 35 in good health. Material: central memory CD4+ T cells from blood. The CDR3 loop reads CASSFRRETYEQYF. The DNA of the CDR3 is TGTGCCAGCAGCTTTAGGCGGGAGACCTACGAGCAGTACTTC.